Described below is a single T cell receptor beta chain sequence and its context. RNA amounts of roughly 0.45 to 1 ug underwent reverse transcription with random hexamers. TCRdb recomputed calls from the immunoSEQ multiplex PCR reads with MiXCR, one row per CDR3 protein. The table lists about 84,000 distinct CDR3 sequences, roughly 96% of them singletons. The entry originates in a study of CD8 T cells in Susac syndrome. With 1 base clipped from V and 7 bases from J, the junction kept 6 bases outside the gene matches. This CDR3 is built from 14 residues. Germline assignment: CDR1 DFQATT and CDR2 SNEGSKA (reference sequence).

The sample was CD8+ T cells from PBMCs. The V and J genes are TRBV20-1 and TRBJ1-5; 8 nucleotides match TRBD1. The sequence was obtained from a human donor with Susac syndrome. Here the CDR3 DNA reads TGCAGTGCTAGAGTCGGACAGGGACAGCAGCCCCAGCATTTT. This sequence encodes CSARVGQGQQPQHF.